This T cell receptor (beta chain) was profiled in a study of chemoradiotherapy in HPV16-positive cancers. Assay used: immunoSEQ multiplex PCR; TCRdb lists only in-frame clones, some missing. The table has about 11,000 clones, roughly 70% seen once. This clone turned up a few times. The CDR3 covers 15 residues. Trimming at V came to 1 base and at J to 6 bases, leaving 4 bases not matched to a gene. Per germline, CDR1 LNHDA and CDR2 SQIVND (reference sequence). Sampling took place from a patient who underwent chemoradiotherapy. This chain links TRBV19 with TRBJ2-1; 9 bases map to TRBD2. This clonotype originated in a human donor with HPV-associated anogenital cancer. In nucleotides, the CDR3 is TGTGCCAGTAGTATAGGTCTTAGCGGGAGCAATGAGCAGTTCTTC. As protein: CASSIGLSGSNEQFF.